The 17 T cell receptor beta chains listed next were all sequenced from one sample in a study of blood T cell repertoires in COVID-19. The data were produced by immunoSEQ multiplex PCR, yet TCRdb's version contains in-frame clones alone and is incomplete. The sample shows hundreds of thousands of clones, approximately 85% of them seen only once. The specimen was PBMCs or T cells enriched from blood (not recorded which). These receptors were obtained from a woman aged 35 to 49 with acute COVID-19.

This chain uses TRBV7-6 with TRBJ2-3; 9 bases match TRBD2. Trimming cost V 3 bases and J 2 bases; bases outside gene matches: 9. Germline CDR1 SGHVS, CDR2 FNYEAQ. This CDR3 region has 17 residues. The CDR3 nucleotides read TGTGCCAGCAGCTTTTTGCCTAGCGGGGACAACACAGATACGCAGTATTTT. Translated, it gives CASSFLPSGDNTDTQYF.

The chain has TRBV6-6 and TRBJ2-7, with unresolved D. CDR1 and CDR2 from the germline V gene are MNHNY and SVGAGI (reference sequence). V lost 0 bases, J lost 9 bases, and 9 bases lay in between. This CDR3 has 12 residues. As DNA, the CDR3 is TGTGCCAGCAGTTACTCTCCCGCGGTGCAGTACTTC. Translation gives CASSYSPAVQYF.

The chain uses TRBV18 and TRBJ1-1; the match to TRBD1 covers 7 bases. The CDR3 is 15 amino acids. The V and J ends lost 4 bases and 3 bases, in that order; junction bases with no gene match: 8. CDR1 is KGHSH and CDR2 is LQKENI in the germline V gene. CDR3 protein: CASSLSQGDDTEAFF. For the CDR3, the DNA is TGTGCCAGCTCACTTTCTCAGGGGGATGACACTGAAGCTTTCTTT.

This clone was counted a single time. The chain has TRBV29-1 and TRBJ1-3, with 8 bases identical to TRBD1. V shed 5 bases and J 3 bases; nucleotides not matched to a gene: 6. The CDR3 runs 14 residues. Germline V gives CDR1 SQVTM, CDR2 ANQGSEA. The DNA for the CDR3 is TGCAGCGTTCGGACAGGGATCGGTGGAAACACCATATATTTT. It yields the protein CSVRTGIGGNTIYF.

The chain is built from TRBV29-1 and TRBJ1-1; TRBD1 matches at 9 bases. The CDR3 spans 13 residues. V gave up 6 bases and J gave up 5 bases; unmatched junction bases: 7. Germline CDR1 and CDR2: SQVTM and ANQGSEA. The CDR3 spells CSVRGGQGTEAFF. The CDR3 bases are TGCAGCGTCAGAGGTGGACAGGGGACTGAAGCTTTCTTT.

The V and J genes are TRBV5-1 and TRBJ2-3; 11 bases map to TRBD2. Germline V gene data show CDR1 as SGHRS and CDR2 as YFSETQ. The CDR3 is made up of 17 amino acids. With 3 bases clipped from V and 3 bases from J, the junction kept 9 bases outside the gene matches. Here the CDR3 DNA reads TGCGCCAGCAGCTCAGGCCTTACTAGCGGGGGTACAGATACGCAGTATTTT. This encodes CASSSGLTSGGTDTQYF. Looking up the rest from reference TRBV5-1 and TRBJ2-3 gives the full variable domain: KAGVTQTPRYLIKTRGQQVTLSCSPISGHRSVSWYQQTPGQGLQFLFEYFSETQRNKGNFPGRFSGRQFSNSRSEMNVSTLELGDSALYLCASSSGLTSGGTDTQYFGPGTRLTVL.

The chain carries TRBV9 and TRBJ2-1; D call uncertain. The CDR3 covers 12 residues. V shed 4 bases and J shed 5 bases, with 7 bases lying between them. CDR1 is SGDLS and CDR2 is YYNGEE in the germline V gene. Here the CDR3 DNA reads TGTGCCAGCAGCCGAGGCAACAATGAGCAGTTCTTC. This translates into CASSRGNNEQFF.

The chain has TRBV2 and TRBJ1-2; D perhaps matches TRBD1 (6 bases). Trimming cost V 10 bases and J 0 bases, with 15 bases left between them. The CDR3 is 14 residues long. Per germline, CDR1 SNHLY and CDR2 FYNNEI. This CDR3 is CATNLRTANYGYTF. The CDR3 nucleotides read TGTGCCACCAATCTTAGGACAGCTAACTATGGCTACACCTTC.

The chain's CDR3 is CASSLNFGTGNSPLHF. The DNA of the CDR3 is TGTGCCAGCAGCTTAAATTTCGGGACTGGTAATTCACCCCTCCACTTT. The genes are TRBV7-8 and TRBJ1-6, with D possibly TRBD1 on 5 matching bases. Trimming took 2 bases from V and 6 from J, leaving 14 bases between them. Germline loops: CDR1 SGHVS, CDR2 FQNEAQ. There are 16 residues in the CDR3.

This chain joins TRBV14 and TRBJ2-1; D is perhaps TRBD1 (6 bases). Trimming removed 1 base from V and 10 bases from J, with 14 bases in between. Germline loops: CDR1 SGHDN, CDR2 FVKESK. The CDR3 consists of 14 residues. The CDR3 region is CASSQGGPGREQFF. The DNA of the CDR3 is TGTGCCAGCAGCCAAGGGGGGCCCGGACGCGAGCAGTTCTTC.

In its sample, this clone was seen a few times. The gene calls are TRBV7-2 and TRBJ1-5; maybe TRBD1 (5 bases). Germline values: CDR1 SGHTA, CDR2 FQGNSA. This CDR3 spans 14 amino acids. Trimming removed 2 bases at V and 7 bases at J, with 12 bases between. In DNA, the CDR3 is TGTGCCAGCAGCTTACAGGGTGGAGGGCAGCCCCAGCATTTT. This translates into CASSLQGGGQPQHF.

CDR3 sequence (DNA): TGTGCCATCAGTGCTCCGGGGATGGAGACCCAGTACTTC. Translated: CAISAPGMETQYF. The chain joins TRBV10-3 to TRBJ2-5, with D maybe TRBD2 (5 bases). This CDR3 spans 13 amino acids. V lost 4 bases and J 5 bases, leaving 11 bases between the germline ends. Germline-derived CDR1 and CDR2 are ENHRY and SYGVKD.

V gene TRBV5-1 combines with J gene TRBJ1-2; 10 bases are shared with TRBD1. The V gene's germline CDR1 is SGHRS and CDR2 YFSETQ. This CDR3 has 18 residues. The junction had 13 bases not matched to a gene; V was cut back by 4 bases and J by 1 base. The CDR3 sequence: CASSPEGTGAPLNYGYTF. CDR3 sequence (DNA): TGCGCCAGCAGCCCGGAGGGGACAGGGGCACCCCTTAACTATGGCTACACCTTC. The variable domain in full, completed from reference TRBV5-1 and TRBJ1-2, reads KAGVTQTPRYLIKTRGQQVTLSCSPISGHRSVSWYQQTPGQGLQFLFEYFSETQRNKGNFPGRFSGRQFSNSRSEMNVSTLELGDSALYLCASSPEGTGAPLNYGYTFGSGTRLTVV.

This sequence joins TRBV7-8 and TRBJ2-7, with D tentatively TRBD1 (5 bases). V shed 3 bases and J shed 3 bases, with 18 bases lying between them. This CDR3 region has 16 residues. CDR1 is SGHVS and CDR2 is FQNEAQ in the germline V gene. The CDR3 region has the DNA TGTGCCAGCAGCTTTGAGAAGATCGGACAAATCTACGAGCAGTACTTC. Amino acid sequence: CASSFEKIGQIYEQYF.

The chain employs TRBV29-1 and TRBJ1-2, with D maybe TRBD1 (5 bases). The CDR3 length is 14 residues. Trimming left V 4 bases short and J 10 bases short, with 22 bases between. Germline V gives CDR1 SQVTM, CDR2 ANQGSEA. This chain's CDR3 is CSVVGEVVTGDYTF. The CDR3 nucleotides read TGCAGCGTTGTAGGAGAGGTGGTTACGGGGGACTACACCTTC.

The chain joins TRBV5-1 to TRBJ2-3; 12 bases are shared with TRBD2. This CDR3 is built from 16 residues. The ends lost 4 bases at V and 4 bases at J; junction bases unmatched: 7. Germline-derived CDR1 and CDR2 are SGHRS and YFSETQ. The CDR3 region is CASSPIASGGADTQYF. In DNA, the CDR3 is TGCGCCAGCAGCCCAATCGCTAGCGGGGGGGCAGATACGCAGTATTTT.

This rearrangement joins TRBV7-6 to TRBJ2-7, with TRBD1 matching 9 bases. CDR1 is SGHVS, CDR2 FNYEAQ, per germline. Trimming took 5 bases from V and 4 from J; bases not matched to a gene: 9. The CDR3 loop spans 15 amino acids. The CDR3 region is CASSPFQGQGYEQYF. DNA for the CDR3: TGTGCCAGCAGCCCCTTCCAAGGACAGGGGTACGAGCAGTACTTC.